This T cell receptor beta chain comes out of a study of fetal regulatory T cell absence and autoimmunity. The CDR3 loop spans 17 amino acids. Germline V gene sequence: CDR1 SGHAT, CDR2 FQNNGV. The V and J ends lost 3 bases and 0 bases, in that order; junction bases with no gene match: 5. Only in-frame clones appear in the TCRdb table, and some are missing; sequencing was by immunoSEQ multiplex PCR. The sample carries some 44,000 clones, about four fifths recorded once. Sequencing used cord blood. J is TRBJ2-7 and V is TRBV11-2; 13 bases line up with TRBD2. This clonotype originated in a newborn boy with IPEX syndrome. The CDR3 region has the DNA TGTGCCAGCAGCTTCGGACTAGCGGGGGTTATCTCCTACGAGCAGTACTTC. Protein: CASSFGLAGVISYEQYF.